This T cell receptor (beta chain) was obtained from a study of Graves' ophthalmopathy and Graves' hyperthyroidism. The study, taken as a whole, reports: For predicting ophthalmopathy progression, the model had around 64% sensitivity and 72% to 75% specificity.

The authors amplified TCR beta CDR3 regions, and they did so from RNA transcripts for repertoire sequencing. HTBI-primed first-round RT-PCR preceded second-round multiplex PCR. In TCRdb, the multiplex PCR reads were re-called with MiXCR into one record per CDR3 protein. The sample yields about 740,000 distinct CDR3 sequences, roughly 40% seen once. Many counts were recorded for this clonotype. Its specificity is unknown. Germline V gene data show CDR1 as SQVTM and CDR2 as ANQGSEA. CDR3 size: 13 residues. Trimming removed 7 bases from V and 5 bases from J, with 15 bases in between. The TCR sequence derives from an adult man with Graves' ophthalmopathy. The chain employs TRBV29-1 and TRBJ1-3; D unclear. Input material: peripheral blood. The CDR3 DNA reads as TGCAGCGCCGGATCGGGTACGAGAAACACCATATATTTT. Its protein product is CSAGSGTRNTIYF.